The rows below give T cell receptor beta chains drawn from one sample of a study of T cell responses to AZD1222 COVID-19 vaccine. TCRdb's table, derived via immunoSEQ multiplex PCR, lists solely in-frame clones and lacks some. The repertoire holds 150,000 to 200,000 clones, about nine tenths seen once, with roughly 1.3% in the top ten. This specimen consisted of peripheral blood, obtained on day 0 of AZD1222 vaccination. These receptors all stem from an adult in good health. CDR3s include the opening cysteine and the closing phenylalanine or tryptophan. Each record gives: J gene, V gene, D gene, clone size, CDR3 DNA, CDR3 protein. The D gene is left open where the match is weak. Some rows have no size entry. The others give once, few or many, or a class for an expanded clone.

TRBJ1-5	TRBV1	-	-	TGCACCAGCAGCCAAGATATGGGAGGACAAACCTCAGGCAATCAGCCCCAGCATTTT	CTSSQDMGGQTSGNQPQHF
TRBJ1-1	TRBV19	TRBD1	-	TGTGCCAGTCGGACAGGGAGCACTGAAGCTTTCTTT	CASRTGSTEAFF
TRBJ1-5	TRBV15	TRBD1	-	TGTGCCACCAGCAGCAAAGGGACAGGACATCAGCCCCAGCATTTT	CATSSKGTGHQPQHF
TRBJ1-3	TRBV7-2	-	once	TGTGCCAGCAGCTTAGTGCAGGGCGCTGGAAACACCATATATTTT	CASSLVQGAGNTIYF
TRBJ2-1	TRBV7-9	-	-	TGTGCCAGCCCCCCCATGGTGGGTGGCAATGAGCAGTTCTTC	CASPPMVGGNEQFF
TRBJ2-7	TRBV7-2	TRBD2	-	TGTGCCAGCAGCCCCCTAGCGGGGGGCCTCTACGAGCAGTACTTC	CASSPLAGGLYEQYF
TRBJ2-2	TRBV29-1	TRBD2	-	TGCAGCGTGGGGGGACTAGCGGGAGGGCATTTTCTAACTGGGGAGCTGTTTTTT	CSVGGLAGGHFLTGELFF
TRBJ1-1	TRBV6-5	-	-	TGTGCCACCGCGAGGCAGACGGTGCGCGGGGTTGAAGCTTTCTTT	CATARQTVRGVEAFF
TRBJ2-7	TRBV29-1	-	-	TGCAGCGCCTTGTGGGACGAGCAGTACTTC	CSALWDEQYF
TRBJ2-2	TRBV6-6	TRBD1	few	TGTGCCAGCATGGGACAGGGACCCGGGGAGCTGTTTTTT	CASMGQGPGELFF
TRBJ2-3	TRBV7-8	-	-	TGTGCCAGCAGCTTAGGATGGGCGCGGGACGTAACGCAGTATTTT	CASSLGWARDVTQYF
TRBJ1-2	TRBV5-1	-	once	TGCGCCAGCAGCCCTGGGGGCTATGGCTACACCTTC	CASSPGGYGYTF
TRBJ1-1	TRBV19	-	-	TGTGCCAGTAGTTTACCCGGTGAAGCTTTCTTT	CASSLPGEAFF
TRBJ2-1	TRBV18	-	-	TGTGCCAGCTCACCAGTGGCGGGAACTTACAATGAGCAGTTCTTC	CASSPVAGTYNEQFF
TRBJ2-7	TRBV6-1	-	-	TGTGCCAGCAGTAGGGGACGGGACAACCTCTACGAGCAGTACTTC	CASSRGRDNLYEQYF
TRBJ1-3	TRBV30	-	-	TGTGCCTGGAACCCTGGAAACACCATATATTTT	CAWNPGNTIYF
TRBJ1-2	TRBV27	TRBD1	-	TGTGCCAGCAGATCCGGACAGGCCAACTATGGCTACACCTTC	CASRSGQANYGYTF
TRBJ1-6	TRBV2	-	-	TGTGCCAGCAGTGAAGCGCTTTCGGGGGGCTCCTATAATTCACCCCTCCACTTT	CASSEALSGGSYNSPLHF
TRBJ1-1	TRBV6-5	-	-	TGTGCCACCACCACGGGGCGGAACACTGAAGCTTTCTTT	CATTTGRNTEAFF
TRBJ2-7	TRBV2	-	few	TGTGCCAGCAGCGGAACTCCGTGGGAGCAGTACTTC	CASSGTPWEQYF
TRBJ1-2	TRBV6-5	-	-	TGTGCCAGCAGTTACTCGGACGGAACTAACTATGGCTACACCTTC	CASSYSDGTNYGYTF
TRBJ1-2	TRBV11-2	TRBD1	-	TGTGCCAGCAGCCGATCAAATTGGGACAGCTATGGCTACACCTTC	CASSRSNWDSYGYTF
TRBJ1-2	TRBV5-6	-	-	TGTGCCAGCAGCTCGAGGGGAGGCTACACCTTC	CASSSRGGYTF
TRBJ2-7	TRBV7-2	-	-	TGTGCCAGCAGCACGGGGGCGGGAGCACGGGAGCAGTACTTC	CASSTGAGAREQYF
TRBJ1-1	TRBV5-1	-	-	TGCGCCAGCAGCTTATTTGGAGATAAGAACACTGAAGCTTTCTTT	CASSLFGDKNTEAFF
TRBJ1-2	TRBV5-5	-	-	TGTGCCAGCAGCCCAACCACCTTC	CASSPTTF
TRBJ1-2	TRBV3-1/TRBV3-2	-	once	TGTGCCAGCAGCCAACTATATGAGAACTATGGCTACACCTTC	CASSQLYENYGYTF
TRBJ1-2	TRBV5-1	-	-	TGCGCCAGCAGCTACGGACAAAACTATGGCTACACCTTC	CASSYGQNYGYTF
TRBJ2-7	TRBV12-3/TRBV12-4	TRBD1	-	TGTGCCAGCAGGGGACAGGGATGGGAGCAGTACTTC	CASRGQGWEQYF
TRBJ1-5	TRBV5-5	-	few	TGTGCCAGCAGCTTGGCCCTGGGGGGTAGTCAGCCCCAGCATTTT	CASSLALGGSQPQHF
TRBJ2-3	TRBV7-9	TRBD2	-	TGTGCCAGCAGCTTAGAGGGTCGGCGGGGGGTTAGCACAGATACGCAGTATTTT	CASSLEGRRGVSTDTQYF
TRBJ1-2	TRBV12-3/TRBV12-4	-	-	TGTGCCAGCAGCGTTCAGAGGTTAAATGGCTACACCTTC	CASSVQRLNGYTF
TRBJ1-2	TRBV30	-	-	TGTGCCTGGAGCCCTGGGGGGAACTATGGCTACACCTTC	CAWSPGGNYGYTF
TRBJ2-3	TRBV6-4	TRBD2	-	TGTGCCAGCAGTGACTCGACGGGGGGATCCACAGATACGCAGTATTTT	CASSDSTGGSTDTQYF
TRBJ2-7	TRBV5-5	TRBD1	-	TGTGCCAGCAGCCCCGACAGGGGGCCGAGGGAGCAGTACTTC	CASSPDRGPREQYF
TRBJ2-1	TRBV5-1	-	-	TGCGCCAGCAGCGCAGACTATTACGAGCAGTTCTTC	CASSADYYEQFF
TRBJ2-1	TRBV7-2	TRBD2	-	TGTGCCAGCAGCTTAGCAGCTAGCGGGAGGGCCACGAATGAGCAGTTCTTC	CASSLAASGRATNEQFF
TRBJ2-1	TRBV28	-	-	TGTGCCAGCAGTTTCCCCCTTAGGAACAATGAGCAGTTCTTC	CASSFPLRNNEQFF
TRBJ1-2	TRBV27	-	-	TGTGCCAGCAGTTTAAACAGGCTCGGCGGCTACACCTTC	CASSLNRLGGYTF
TRBJ2-3	TRBV5-1	-	once	TGCGCCAGCAGCTTGGCCATCGAAGACACGCAGTATTTT	CASSLAIEDTQYF
TRBJ2-7	TRBV20-1	TRBD2	-	TGCAGTGCTAGTCCCGGGACTAGAACGGGAGAGCAGTACTTC	CSASPGTRTGEQYF
TRBJ2-1	TRBV6-5	-	-	TGTGCCAGCATAGAGGACTCGAAGCAGTTCTTC	CASIEDSKQFF
TRBJ1-2	TRBV21-1	-	-	TGTGCCAGCTATGGCTACACCTTC	CASYGYTF
TRBJ1-2	TRBV15	-	-	TGTGCCACCAGCAGAGATCTAAATGGCTACACCTTC	CATSRDLNGYTF
TRBJ1-1	TRBV6-5	-	-	TGTGCCAGCAGTTACTCGGGGGGGAAGGACACTGAAGCTTTCTTT	CASSYSGGKDTEAFF
TRBJ1-1	TRBV7-2	-	-	TGTGCCAGCAGCCCGCGGGTCGTAGGGGGAAGGACTGAAGCTTTCTTT	CASSPRVVGGRTEAFF
TRBJ1-1	TRBV29-1	-	once	TGCAGCGCTGGACGGGGTGAAAGGGACACTGAAGCTTTCTTT	CSAGRGERDTEAFF
TRBJ1-2	TRBV11-2	-	-	TGTGCCAGCAGCTTAACTACGGCCCCATCTTATGGCTACACCTTC	CASSLTTAPSYGYTF
TRBJ1-1	TRBV28	TRBD1	once	TGTGCCAGCAGTTTAGTAAAGCTTACAGGGGTAAAAGCTTTCTTT	CASSLVKLTGVKAFF
TRBJ2-1	TRBV11-3	TRBD2	-	TGTGCCAGCAGCTTAGGCCTGGGAGCGGGGGGGCCGTGGTCCTACAATGAGCAGTTCTTC	CASSLGLGAGGPWSYNEQFF
TRBJ2-7	TRBV6-6	-	-	TGTGCCAGCAGGACGGTGTTGAAGGGGGTGCGGGTCGAGCAGTACTTC	CASRTVLKGVRVEQYF
TRBJ2-2	TRBV18	-	-	TGTGCCAGCTCACCAGCACAAAGCGGGGAGCTGTTTTTT	CASSPAQSGELFF
TRBJ1-6	TRBV10-3	-	-	TGTGCCATCAATCCGGGCCCCAAACGGGCGAACCTCCACTTT	CAINPGPKRANLHF
TRBJ2-3	TRBV4-3	TRBD2	-	TGCGCCAGCAGCCCTGGGACTAGCGGGACAGATACGCAGTATTTT	CASSPGTSGTDTQYF